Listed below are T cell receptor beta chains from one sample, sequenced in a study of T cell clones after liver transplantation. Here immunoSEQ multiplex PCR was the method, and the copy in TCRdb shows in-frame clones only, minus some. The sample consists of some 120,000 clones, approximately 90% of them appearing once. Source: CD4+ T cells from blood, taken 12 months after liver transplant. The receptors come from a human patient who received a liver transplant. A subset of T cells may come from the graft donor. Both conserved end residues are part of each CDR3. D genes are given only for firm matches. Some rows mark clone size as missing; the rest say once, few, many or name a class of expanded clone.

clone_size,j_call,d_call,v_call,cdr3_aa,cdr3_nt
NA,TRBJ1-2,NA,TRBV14,CASSQEGLRGYTF,TGTGCCAGCAGCCAAGAAGGCTTGCGAGGCTACACCTTC
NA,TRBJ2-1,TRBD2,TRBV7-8,CASSLGLAVYNEQFF,TGTGCCAGCAGCTTGGGACTAGCGGTATACAATGAGCAGTTCTTC
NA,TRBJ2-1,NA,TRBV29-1,CSVVYSYNEQFF,TGCAGCGTTGTGTATTCCTACAATGAGCAGTTCTTC
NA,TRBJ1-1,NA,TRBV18,CASSPPIGGGRNTEAFF,TGTGCCAGCTCACCACCGATTGGGGGCGGACGGAACACTGAAGCTTTCTTT
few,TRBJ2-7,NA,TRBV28,CASSLVVGLAYEQYF,TGTGCCAGCAGTTTAGTAGTCGGTCTAGCCTACGAGCAGTACTTC
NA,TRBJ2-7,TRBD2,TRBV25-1,CASSEWGTKDEQYF,TGTGCCAGCAGTGAATGGGGGACTAAGGACGAGCAGTACTTC
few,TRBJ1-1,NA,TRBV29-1,CSVEFRGDGTEAFF,TGCAGCGTTGAGTTTAGGGGAGACGGAACTGAAGCTTTCTTT
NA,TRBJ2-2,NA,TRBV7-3,CASSREGGGELFF,TGTGCCAGCAGCCGAGAAGGGGGCGGGGAGCTGTTTTTT
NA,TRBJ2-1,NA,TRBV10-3,CATEDLESYNEQFF,TGTGCCACCGAGGACCTAGAGTCCTACAATGAGCAGTTCTTC
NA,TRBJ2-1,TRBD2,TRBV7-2,CASSLSLAGGYNEQFF,TGTGCCAGCAGCTTAAGCCTAGCGGGGGGATACAATGAGCAGTTCTTC
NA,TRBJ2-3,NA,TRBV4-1,CASSPGVVPSTDTQYF,TGCGCCAGCAGCCCCGGAGTGGTGCCCAGCACAGATACGCAGTATTTT
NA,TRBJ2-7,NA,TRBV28,CASSRVGTSNRAKFYEQYF,TGTGCCAGCAGCCGTGTGGGGACATCAAACCGGGCAAAATTCTACGAGCAGTACTTC
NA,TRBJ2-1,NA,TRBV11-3,CASSLVGQNPYNEQFF,TGTGCCAGCAGCTTAGTGGGGCAGAACCCTTACAATGAGCAGTTCTTC
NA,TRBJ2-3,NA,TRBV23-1,CASSQPGPDTDTQYF,TGCGCCAGCAGTCAACCGGGACCCGACACAGATACGCAGTATTTT
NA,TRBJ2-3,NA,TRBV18,CASSPKTGTDTQYF,TGTGCCAGCTCACCCAAGACGGGCACAGATACGCAGTATTTT
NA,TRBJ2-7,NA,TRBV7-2,CASSTPKNSYEQYF,TGTGCCAGCAGCACCCCGAAAAACTCCTACGAGCAGTACTTC
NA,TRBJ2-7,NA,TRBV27,CASIDRVGGKQYF,TGTGCCAGCATTGACCGGGTAGGGGGAAAGCAGTACTTC
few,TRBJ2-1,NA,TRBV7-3,CASSAGNYNEQFF,TGTGCCAGCAGCGCTGGGAACTACAATGAGCAGTTCTTC
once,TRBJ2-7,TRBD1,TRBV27,CASSNRGLASGLQYF,TGTGCCAGCAGCAACAGGGGGCTGGCTAGCGGTTTGCAGTACTTC
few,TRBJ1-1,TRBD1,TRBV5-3,CARQTTGGAYMNTEAFF,TGTGCCAGACAGACCACAGGGGGCGCTTATATGAACACTGAAGCTTTCTTT
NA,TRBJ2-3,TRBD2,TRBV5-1,CASSLEVAGGPGTDTQYF,TGCGCCAGCAGCTTGGAGGTAGCGGGAGGGCCCGGCACAGATACGCAGTATTTT
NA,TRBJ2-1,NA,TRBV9,CASSVAGDFYNEQFF,TGTGCCAGCAGCGTAGCTGGGGACTTCTACAATGAGCAGTTCTTC
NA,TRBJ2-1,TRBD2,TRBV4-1,CASSQDWTSGNNEQFF,TGCGCCAGCAGCCAAGATTGGACTAGCGGGAACAATGAGCAGTTCTTC
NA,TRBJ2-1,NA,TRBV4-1,CASSQPRGTFYNEQFF,TGCGCCAGCAGCCAACCTAGGGGGACGTTCTACAATGAGCAGTTCTTC
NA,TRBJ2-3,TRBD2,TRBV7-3,CASSWKSGRATDTQYF,TGTGCCAGCAGCTGGAAGAGCGGGAGGGCCACAGATACGCAGTATTTT
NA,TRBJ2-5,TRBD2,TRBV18,CASSPRKGGETQYF,TGTGCCAGCTCACCACGCAAGGGAGGGGAGACCCAGTACTTC
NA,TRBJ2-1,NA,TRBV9,CASSVSGNSYNEQFF,TGTGCCAGCAGCGTATCCGGGAACTCCTACAATGAGCAGTTCTTC
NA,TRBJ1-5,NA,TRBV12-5,CASGLDQPQHF,TGTGCTAGTGGTTTGGATCAGCCCCAGCATTTT
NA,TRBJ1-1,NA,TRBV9,CASSVEPMNTEAFF,TGTGCCAGCAGCGTAGAACCGATGAACACTGAAGCTTTCTTT
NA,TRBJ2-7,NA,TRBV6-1,CASSTTQRSYEQYF,TGTGCCAGCAGTACGACCCAGCGCTCCTACGAGCAGTACTTC
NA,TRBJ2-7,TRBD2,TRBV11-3,CASSPWTSGASYEQYF,TGTGCCAGCAGCCCCTGGACTAGCGGGGCGTCCTACGAGCAGTACTTC
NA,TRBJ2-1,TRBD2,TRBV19,CASKETSGRLKQFF,TGTGCCAGCAAAGAAACTAGCGGGAGGCTTAAGCAGTTCTTC
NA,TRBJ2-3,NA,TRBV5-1,CASSLAGVDTQYF,TGCGCCAGCAGCTTGGCCGGGGTAGATACGCAGTATTTT
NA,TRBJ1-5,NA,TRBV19,CASNSPQGNQPQHF,TGTGCCAGTAACTCTCCTCAGGGGAATCAGCCCCAGCATTTT
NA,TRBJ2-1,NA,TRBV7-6,CASSLYDALGSNEQFF,TGTGCCAGCAGCTTATACGACGCACTCGGCAGCAATGAGCAGTTCTTC
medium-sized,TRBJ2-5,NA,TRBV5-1,CASSYRAAQETQYF,TGCGCCAGCAGCTACAGGGCTGCTCAAGAGACCCAGTACTTC
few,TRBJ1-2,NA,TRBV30,CAWTTRQDFGYTF,TGTGCCTGGACCACTCGACAGGACTTCGGCTACACCTTC
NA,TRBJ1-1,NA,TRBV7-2,CASSLVATNTEAFF,TGTGCCAGCAGCTTAGTAGCTACGAACACTGAAGCTTTCTTT
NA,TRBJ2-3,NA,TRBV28,CASSSRGTTDTQYF,TGTGCCAGCAGTTCCCGCGGGACCACAGATACGCAGTATTTT
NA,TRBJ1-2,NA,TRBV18,CASSTTTSNYGYTF,TGTGCCAGCTCAACCACGACATCTAACTATGGCTACACCTTC
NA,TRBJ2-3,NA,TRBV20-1,CSARITDTQYF,TGCAGTGCTAGGATCACAGATACGCAGTATTTT
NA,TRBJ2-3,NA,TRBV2,CATQEFTDTQYF,TGTGCCACCCAGGAATTCACAGATACGCAGTATTTT
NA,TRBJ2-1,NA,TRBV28,CASSFRTYNEQFF,TGTGCCAGCAGTTTCCGGACCTACAATGAGCAGTTCTTC
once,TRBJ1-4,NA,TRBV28,CASSGGTELYEKLFF,TGTGCCAGCAGTGGGGGGACTGAGCTATATGAAAAACTGTTTTTT
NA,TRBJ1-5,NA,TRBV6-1,CASSELAGLNQPQHF,TGTGCCAGCAGTGAATTAGCTGGTCTTAATCAGCCCCAGCATTTT
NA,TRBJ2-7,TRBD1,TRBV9,CASSPSGQGYEQYF,TGTGCCAGCAGCCCCTCGGGACAGGGCTACGAGCAGTACTTC
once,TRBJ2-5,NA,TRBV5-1,CASSSGSGPRRAETQYF,TGCGCCAGCAGCTCCGGGTCGGGCCCTAGGCGGGCGGAGACCCAGTACTTC
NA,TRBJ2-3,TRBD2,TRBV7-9,CASSGGTSGGFTDTQYF,TGTGCCAGCAGCGGAGGGACTAGCGGGGGATTCACAGATACGCAGTATTTT
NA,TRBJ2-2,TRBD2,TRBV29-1,CSVHSGRARGELFF,TGCAGCGTTCATAGCGGGAGGGCGCGCGGGGAGCTGTTTTTT
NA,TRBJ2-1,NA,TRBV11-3,CASSLPPTLTNEQFF,TGTGCCAGCAGCTTACCCCCGACCCTAACCAATGAGCAGTTCTTC
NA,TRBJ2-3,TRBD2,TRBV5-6,CASSSPSGGSTDTQYF,TGTGCCAGCAGCTCTCCTAGCGGGGGGAGCACAGATACGCAGTATTTT
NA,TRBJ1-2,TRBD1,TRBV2,CASSGGTGRYTF,TGTGCCAGCAGTGGCGGGACAGGGCGGTACACCTTC
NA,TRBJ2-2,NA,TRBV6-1,CASSELEGWNTGELFF,TGTGCCAGCAGTGAATTGGAAGGGTGGAACACCGGGGAGCTGTTTTTT
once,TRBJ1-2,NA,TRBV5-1,CASSRTGDNYGYTF,TGCGCCAGCAGCAGGACGGGAGATAACTATGGCTACACCTTC
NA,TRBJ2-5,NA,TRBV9,CASSSRLDEETQYF,TGTGCCAGCAGCTCGCGCCTCGATGAAGAGACCCAGTACTTC